These T cell receptor beta chains were read from a single sample in a study of T-cell reconstitution after alpha-beta-depleted transplantation in children. In TCRdb, the PCR reads were re-called with MiXCR into one record per CDR3 protein. The sample shows 450,000 to 600,000 distinct CDR3 sequences, about 10% of them seen only once. The sequencing here drew on PBMCs, taken before TCRalphabeta/CD19-depleted stem cell transplant. The receptor source for this set is a child aged 2 to 10 with inherited bone marrow failure, due to receive a stem cell transplant. Both conserved end residues are part of each CDR3. The D gene is left open where the match is weak. Some rows mark clone size as missing; the rest say once, few, many or name a class of expanded clone.

clone_size | j_call | v_call | cdr3_length | d_call | cdr3_aa | cdr3_nt
many | TRBJ1-2 | TRBV7-9 | 16 | TRBD1 | CASSLDYAPGQRGYTF | TGTGCCAGCAGCTTGGATTACGCACCGGGACAGCGTGGCTACACCTTC
many | TRBJ1-2 | TRBV6-5 | 14 | TRBD1 | CASSRTGEDYGYTF | TGTGCCAGCAGCCGGACAGGGGAAGACTATGGCTACACCTTC
many | TRBJ2-2 | TRBV7-9 | 11 | NA | CASTQSGELFF | TGTGCCAGCACCCAAAGCGGGGAGCTGTTTTTT
NA | TRBJ2-1 | TRBV29-1 | 12 | TRBD1 | CSVLFDRGEQFF | TGCAGCGTTCTCTTCGACAGGGGCGAGCAGTTCTTC
many | TRBJ2-1 | TRBV4-1 | 18 | TRBD2 | CASSQAYIAGAFVDEQFF | TGCGCCAGCAGCCAAGCTTATATAGCGGGAGCTTTTGTAGATGAGCAGTTCTTC
NA | TRBJ2-1 | TRBV27 | 14 | TRBD2 | CASSTPGLVNEQFF | TGTGCCAGCAGTACGCCGGGACTAGTCAATGAGCAGTTCTTC
many | TRBJ2-1 | TRBV10-3 | 13 | NA | CAISEVVSNEQFF | TGTGCCATCAGTGAAGTGGTCTCCAATGAGCAGTTCTTC
NA | TRBJ1-2 | TRBV4-2 | 14 | NA | CASSQEGNHYGYTF | TGTGCCAGCAGCCAAGAAGGCAATCACTATGGCTACACCTTC
many | TRBJ2-7 | TRBV20-1 | 15 | TRBD2 | CSAAKPGLAGGEQYF | TGCAGTGCGGCGAAACCGGGACTAGCGGGAGGCGAGCAGTACTTC
many | TRBJ1-1 | TRBV20-1 | 13 | NA | CSARQDMNTEAFF | TGCAGTGCTAGGCAGGACATGAACACTGAAGCTTTCTTT
many | TRBJ2-2 | TRBV5-1 | 16 | TRBD2 | CASSRGLAGDGGELFF | TGCGCCAGCAGCCGGGGACTAGCGGGAGACGGCGGGGAGCTGTTTTTT
NA | TRBJ2-7 | TRBV20-1 | 13 | NA | CSARGDGTLEQYF | TGCAGTGCTAGAGGGGACGGGACCCTCGAGCAGTACTTC
many | TRBJ2-7 | TRBV28 | 14 | NA | CASSPLGELIEQYF | TGTGCCAGCAGCCCTTTGGGGGAGTTAATCGAGCAGTACTTC
many | TRBJ2-1 | TRBV9 | 14 | NA | CASSVGGSYNEQFF | TGTGCCAGCAGCGTAGGGGGCTCCTACAATGAGCAGTTCTTC
NA | TRBJ1-5 | TRBV27 | 13 | NA | CASSPRALWPQHF | TGTGCCAGCAGTCCGAGGGCCCTTTGGCCCCAGCATTTT
many | TRBJ2-1 | TRBV12-3/TRBV12-4 | 16 | NA | CASSLEGPLSSNEQFF | TGTGCCAGCAGTTTGGAAGGGCCCCTCTCTTCCAATGAGCAGTTCTTC
NA | TRBJ2-1 | TRBV24-1 | 14 | NA | CANSDGQAYNEQFF | TGTGCCAACAGTGATGGTCAGGCCTACAATGAGCAGTTCTTC
few | TRBJ2-3 | TRBV25-1 | 15 | TRBD2 | CASSTSGNPTDTQYF | TGTGCCAGCAGTACTAGCGGGAACCCCACAGATACGCAGTATTTT
many | TRBJ2-1 | TRBV7-9 | 14 | TRBD2 | CASSETSGRVEQFF | TGTGCCAGCAGCGAAACTAGCGGGAGGGTTGAGCAGTTCTTC
NA | TRBJ1-1 | TRBV29-1 | 12 | NA | CSALGLNTEAFF | TGCAGCGCTCTCGGGCTGAACACTGAAGCTTTCTTT
NA | TRBJ1-2 | TRBV7-6 | 13 | NA | CASSLNLIYGYTF | TGTGCCAGCAGCCTGAACCTGATATATGGCTACACCTTC
NA | TRBJ2-5 | TRBV11-2 | 15 | TRBD2 | CASSPWTSGTKTQYF | TGTGCCAGCAGCCCATGGACTAGCGGGACCAAGACCCAGTACTTC
many | TRBJ2-1 | TRBV6-5 | 14 | TRBD2 | CASSSSAGGHEQFF | TGTGCCAGCAGTTCATCAGCGGGAGGACATGAGCAGTTCTTC
many | TRBJ2-1 | TRBV7-9 | 16 | TRBD2 | CASSLVVGLGYNEQFF | TGTGCCAGCAGCTTAGTGGTTGGACTAGGTTACAATGAGCAGTTCTTC
many | TRBJ2-1 | TRBV27 | 17 | TRBD2 | CASSRRSAGVGVNEQFF | TGTGCCAGCAGCCGAAGGTCGGCGGGAGTGGGAGTCAATGAGCAGTTCTTC
NA | TRBJ1-1 | TRBV7-9 | 14 | TRBD1 | CASSFTLPGQEAFF | TGTGCCAGCAGCTTTACGTTACCGGGACAGGAAGCTTTCTTT
many | TRBJ2-5 | TRBV5-6 | 13 | NA | CASSLLGSGTQYF | TGTGCCAGCAGCTTGCTAGGGAGCGGGACCCAGTACTTC
many | TRBJ2-5 | TRBV27 | 15 | NA | CASSPDGFYQETQYF | TGTGCCAGCAGTCCGGACGGTTTTTACCAAGAGACCCAGTACTTC
few | TRBJ1-5 | TRBV20-1 | 14 | TRBD1 | CSARDQTGGQPQHF | TGCAGTGCTAGAGATCAGACAGGGGGTCAGCCCCAGCATTTT